This record covers a single T cell receptor (beta chain). The antigen is unknown. Trimming removed 6 bases from V and 1 base from J, with 12 bases in between. Germline lookup yields CDR1 MNHEY and CDR2 SMNVEV (reference sequence). This CDR3 has 14 amino acids. Healthy people donating bone marrow made up the donors. This sample was taken from a study of cytomegalovirus exposure and HLA in healthy donors. Whole-study results and caveats: DRB1 showed the most TCR associations and HLA-C the fewest in a later analysis, as rates varied by HLA locus. Using a false discovery rate of 0.05, a later analysis showed that around 16,000 TCR beta sequences were associated with HLA alleles. Information on immune exposure was restricted to one variable (CMV serostatus).

The PCR contained 60 Vbeta and 13 Jbeta primers. Clones were sequenced by immunoSEQ multiplex PCR, and TCRdb holds only the in-frame ones, with some missing. The sample shows 75,000 to 80,000 clones, 78% of them seen only once. Sequencing input: PBMCs. The clonotype was recovered from a man in his forties in good health and CMV-seronegative. V and J are TRBV27 and TRBJ1-1, with D possibly matching TRBD1 (6 bases). The CDR3 sequence is CASSRQVPNTEAFF. Written as DNA, the CDR3 is TGTGCCAGCAGCAGACAGGTTCCGAACACTGAAGCTTTCTTT.